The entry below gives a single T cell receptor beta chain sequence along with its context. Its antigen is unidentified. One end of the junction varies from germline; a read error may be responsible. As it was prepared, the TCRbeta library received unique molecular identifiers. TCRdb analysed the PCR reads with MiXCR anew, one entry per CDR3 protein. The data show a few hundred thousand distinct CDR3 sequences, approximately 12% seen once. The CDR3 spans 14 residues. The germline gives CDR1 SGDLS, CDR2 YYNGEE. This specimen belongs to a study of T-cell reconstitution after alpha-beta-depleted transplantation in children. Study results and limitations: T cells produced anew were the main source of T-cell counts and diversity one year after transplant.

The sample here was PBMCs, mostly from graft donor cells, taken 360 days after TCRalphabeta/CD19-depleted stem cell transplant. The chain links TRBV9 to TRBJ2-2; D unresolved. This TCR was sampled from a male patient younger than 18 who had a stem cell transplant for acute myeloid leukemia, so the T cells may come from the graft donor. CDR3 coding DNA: TGTGCCAGCAGTGTCGTAGGGAACGCCGGGGAGCTGTTTTTT. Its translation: CASSVVGNAGELFF.